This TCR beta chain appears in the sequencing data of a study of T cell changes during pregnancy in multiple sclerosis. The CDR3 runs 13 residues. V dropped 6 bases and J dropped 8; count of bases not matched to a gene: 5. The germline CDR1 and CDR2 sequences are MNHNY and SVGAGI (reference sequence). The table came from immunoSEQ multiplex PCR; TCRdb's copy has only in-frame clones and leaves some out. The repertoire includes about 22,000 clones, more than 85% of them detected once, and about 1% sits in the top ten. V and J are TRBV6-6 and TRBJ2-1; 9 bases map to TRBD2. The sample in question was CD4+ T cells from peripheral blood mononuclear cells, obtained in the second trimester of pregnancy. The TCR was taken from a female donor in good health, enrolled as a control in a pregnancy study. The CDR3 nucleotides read TGTGCCAGCAGGGGTAGCGGGGGCCATGAGCAGTTCTTC. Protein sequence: CASRGSGGHEQFF.